A single sample gave rise to the 5 T cell receptor beta chains below, sequenced in a study of T cell responses to AZD1222 COVID-19 vaccine. TCRdb keeps only in-frame clones here, not all; method: immunoSEQ multiplex PCR. The table shows around 100,000 clones, with approximately 90% occurring only once. The sample was peripheral blood, taken on day 0 of AZD1222 vaccination. The receptors shown here come from an adult in good health.

The rearrangement links TRBV6-1 to TRBJ1-4, with 10 bases that match TRBD1. CDR1 is MNHNS and CDR2 is SASEGT in the germline V gene. The V and J ends lost 4 bases and 8 bases, in that order; junction bases with no gene match: 13. The CDR3 is 17 residues long. CDR3 in amino acids: CASSARLTGGEREKLFF. The CDR3 nucleotides are TGTGCCAGCAGTGCAAGACTGACAGGGGGCGAAAGAGAAAAACTGTTTTTT.

The rearrangement links TRBV19 to TRBJ1-4; no reliable D call. The CDR3 loop spans 13 amino acids. Germline values: CDR1 LNHDA, CDR2 SQIVND (reference sequence). V lost 3 bases, J lost 7 bases, and 9 bases lay in between. The CDR3 region has the DNA TGTGCCAGTAGTATCCCGTACAGTGAAAAACTGTTTTTT. Protein product: CASSIPYSEKLFF.

This chain connects TRBV27 to TRBJ2-7, with 7 bases identical to TRBD1. Germline lookup yields CDR1 MNHEY and CDR2 SMNVEV (reference sequence). The CDR3 runs to 14 residues. Trimming removed 4 bases from V and 3 bases from J; junction bases left unmatched: 6. For the CDR3, the DNA is TGTGCCAGCAGTTCGGTGACAGGGCTCTACGAGCAGTACTTC. Its protein product is CASSSVTGLYEQYF.

This chain connects TRBV4-1 to TRBJ2-7, with TRBD2 matching 11 bases. Germline V lookup: CDR1 MGHRA, CDR2 YSYEKL. Trimming cost V 2 bases and J 1 base; bases outside gene matches: 4. The CDR3 totals 16 residues. The CDR3 DNA is TGCGCCAGCAGCCAATCCGGACTAGCGGGTTCCTACGAGCAGTACTTC. Protein: CASSQSGLAGSYEQYF.

The chain carries TRBV19 and TRBJ2-3; maybe TRBD2 (5 bases). Germline V gene data show CDR1 as LNHDA and CDR2 as SQIVND (reference sequence). This CDR3 is built from 15 residues. Trimming removed 1 base from V and 2 bases from J, with 10 bases in between. The CDR3 bases are TGTGCCAGTAGTATAGGATCGGAGGTCACAGATACGCAGTATTTT. Translating gives CASSIGSEVTDTQYF. The full variable domain, with the rest looked up from reference TRBV19 and TRBJ2-3, is DGGITQSPKYLFRKEGQNVTLSCEQNLNHDAMYWYRQDPGQGLRLIYYSQIVNDFQKGDIAEGYSVSREKKESFPLTVTSAQKNPTAFYLCASSIGSEVTDTQYFGPGTRLTVL.